This record looks at one T cell receptor (beta chain) sequence and its context. Runs used v3.0 of the immunoSEQ assay and were done at survey level. Measured with immunoSEQ multiplex PCR; TCRdb has only the in-frame clones, and not every one. This table has 32,000 or so clones, approximately 85% appearing once. This record comes from a study of long-term antiretroviral therapy in people with HIV. The CDR3 covers 16 residues. The germline V gene encodes CDR1 LNHDA and CDR2 SQIVND (reference sequence). The junction had 8 bases not matched to a gene; V was cut back by 5 bases and J by 2 bases. The sequence came from a man younger than 35 with HIV. Specimen: unsorted PBMCs, collected about 3.5 years after starting antiretroviral therapy. The chain has TRBV19 and TRBJ1-5; TRBD1 matches 8 bases. CDR3 residues: CASSLIQGVGNQPQHF. Here the CDR3 DNA reads TGTGCCAGTAGTTTAATACAGGGGGTGGGCAATCAGCCCCAGCATTTT.